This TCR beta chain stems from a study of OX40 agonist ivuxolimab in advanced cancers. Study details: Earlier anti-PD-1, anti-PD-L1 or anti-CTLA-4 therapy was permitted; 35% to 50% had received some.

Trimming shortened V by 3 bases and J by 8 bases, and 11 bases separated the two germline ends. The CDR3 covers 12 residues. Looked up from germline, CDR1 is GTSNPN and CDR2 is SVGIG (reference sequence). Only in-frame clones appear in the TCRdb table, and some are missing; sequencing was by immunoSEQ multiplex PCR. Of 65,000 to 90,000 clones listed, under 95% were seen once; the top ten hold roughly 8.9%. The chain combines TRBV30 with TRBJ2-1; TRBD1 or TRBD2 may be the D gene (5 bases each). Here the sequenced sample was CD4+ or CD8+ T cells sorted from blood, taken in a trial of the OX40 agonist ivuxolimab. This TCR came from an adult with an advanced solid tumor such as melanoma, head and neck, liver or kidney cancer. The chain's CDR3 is CAWRDGGYEQFF. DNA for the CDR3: TGTGCCTGGAGGGATGGGGGATATGAGCAGTTCTTC.